These 20 T cell receptor beta chains share one sample of origin, sequenced in a study of cytomegalovirus exposure and HLA in healthy donors. PCR involved 60 Vbeta and 13 Jbeta primers. The assay was immunoSEQ multiplex PCR, and TCRdb's table has in-frame clones only and misses some. This repertoire includes some 150,000 clones. Sequenced sample: PBMCs. Receptor source: a man between 40 and 49 years old in good health and CMV-seronegative.

V gene TRBV5-4 combines with J gene TRBJ2-3; TRBD2 matches 8 bases. This CDR3 region has 18 residues. CDR1 SGHNT and CDR2 YYREEE come from the germline V gene (reference sequence). V shed 3 bases, J shed 9 bases, and the junction held 21 bases outside the gene matches. The CDR3: CASSSVGRGVTIGVTQYF. As DNA, the CDR3 is TGTGCCAGCAGCTCAGTCGGGCGGGGGGTCACCATCGGGGTGACGCAGTATTTT.

The chain combines TRBV2 with TRBJ2-5; 9 bases are a match to TRBD1. The CDR3 covers 17 residues. Looked up from germline, CDR1 is SNHLY and CDR2 is FYNNEI. The V segment lost 1 base and the J segment 4 bases; nucleotides outside the gene matches: 10. DNA of the CDR3: TGTGCCAGCAGTGAAGGGGGGACAGGGCTTTTAGGAGAGACCCAGTACTTC. This translates into CASSEGGTGLLGETQYF.

V is TRBV7-2 and J is TRBJ1-3; TRBD1 is a possible D gene (5 bases). CDR1 is SGHTA and CDR2 is FQGNSA in the germline V gene. The V gene lost 3 bases and the J gene lost 3 bases, with 9 bases spanning the gap. The CDR3 is 14 amino acids. CDR3 region: CASSFWGVGNTIYF. CDR3 nucleotides: TGTGCCAGCAGCTTTTGGGGGGTTGGAAACACCATATATTTT.

The V and J genes are TRBV19 and TRBJ2-6; tentative D call: TRBD2 (5 bases). CDR3 length: 16 residues. Germline lookup yields CDR1 LNHDA and CDR2 SQIVND (reference sequence). V gave up 7 bases and J gave up 4 bases, with 17 bases separating them. The DNA for the CDR3 is TGTGCCAGTACCTCCTCCGGGATGGGGGGGGCCAACGTCCTGACTTTC. Translated, it gives CASTSSGMGGANVLTF.

The chain combines TRBV7-3 with TRBJ1-1; D is possibly TRBD1 (5 bases). The V gene's germline CDR1 is SGHTA and CDR2 FQGTGA. The CDR3 loop spans 16 amino acids. Trimming shortened V by 0 bases and J by 0 bases, and 11 bases separated the two germline ends. The CDR3 spells CASSLTGGLLNTEAFF. The CDR3 DNA reads as TGTGCCAGCAGCTTAACGGGGGGACTTTTGAACACTGAAGCTTTCTTT.

The gene calls are TRBV7-9 and TRBJ1-2, with D unclear. This CDR3 comprises 16 residues. The germline CDR1 and CDR2 sequences are SEHNR and FQNEAQ (reference sequence). V lost 4 bases, J lost 3 bases, and 18 bases lay in between. The CDR3 loop reads CASSSSGNPRDYGYTF. CDR3 nucleotide sequence: TGTGCCAGCAGCTCCTCCGGGAACCCGAGGGACTATGGCTACACCTTC.

The chain combines TRBV7-8 with TRBJ1-1; TRBD1 aligns across 10 bases. The CDR3 loop spans 17 amino acids. Per germline, CDR1 SGHVS and CDR2 FQNEAQ. Trimming cost V 4 bases and J 5 bases; bases outside gene matches: 13. In nucleotides, the CDR3 is TGTGCCAGCAGCTCCAACCTCCTGGGACAGGGGTGGACTGAAGCTTTCTTT. Residues: CASSSNLLGQGWTEAFF. Variable domain in full (rest from reference TRBV7-8 and TRBJ1-1): GAGVSQSPRYKVAKRGQDVALRCDPISGHVSLFWYQQALGQGPEFLTYFQNEAQLDKSGLPSDRFFAERPEGSVSTLKIQRTQQEDSAVYLCASSSNLLGQGWTEAFFGQGTRLTVV.

The genes are TRBV5-6 and TRBJ1-1; a weak D match, TRBD1 (6 bases). Germline lookup yields CDR1 SGHDT and CDR2 YYEEEE. The V end was cut by 3 bases, the J end by 1 base, with 13 bases between. The CDR3 sequence is 15 residues long. CDR3 loop: CASSSPGTPNTEAFF. The CDR3 bases are TGTGCCAGCAGCTCCCCCGGGACACCGAACACTGAAGCTTTCTTT.

The chain links TRBV12-5 to TRBJ2-1, with D possibly matching TRBD1 (6 bases). The CDR3 spans 19 residues. V gave up 2 bases and J gave up 0 bases, with 20 bases separating them. Germline V gene sequence: CDR1 LGHNT, CDR2 FRNRAP. CDR3 region: CASGLPPTGHESSYNEQFF. The CDR3 nucleotides are TGTGCTAGTGGTTTGCCCCCTACAGGGCATGAGTCCTCCTACAATGAGCAGTTCTTC.

CDR3: CASDRVMNTEAFF. CDR3 DNA: TGTGCCAGCGACAGGGTCATGAACACTGAAGCTTTCTTT. The chain couples TRBV28 to TRBJ1-1; TRBD1 matches at 7 bases. Germline V CDR1 and CDR2: MDHEN, SYDVKM. The J segment lost 0 bases and the V segment lost 8 bases, leaving 3 bases of the junction unmatched. This CDR3 is built from 13 residues.

The chain uses TRBV4-1 and TRBJ2-7; 7 nucleotides match TRBD1. J lost 2 bases, V lost 0 bases, and 4 bases had no gene match. This CDR3 region has 15 residues. The germline V gene has CDR1 MGHRA and CDR2 YSYEKL. This chain's CDR3 is CASSQETGTAYEQYF. In nucleotides, the CDR3 is TGCGCCAGCAGCCAAGAAACAGGGACAGCCTACGAGCAGTACTTC.

This rearrangement joins TRBV5-4 to TRBJ2-6; TRBD1 might be the D (5 bases). Looked up from germline, CDR1 is SGHNT and CDR2 is YYREEE (reference sequence). This CDR3 region has 16 residues. V was trimmed by 4 bases and J by 2 bases, leaving 13 bases between them. CDR3 protein: CASSDKGAAGANVLTF. DNA for the CDR3: TGTGCCAGCAGCGATAAAGGGGCGGCTGGGGCCAACGTCCTGACTTTC. Using reference TRBV5-4 and TRBJ2-6 for the parts outside the CDR3, the full variable domain is ETGVTQSPTHLIKTRGQQVTLRCSSQSGHNTVSWYQQALGQGPQFIFQYYREEENGRGNFPPRFSGLQFPNYSSELNVNALELDDSALYLCASSDKGAAGANVLTFGAGSRLTVL.

The rearrangement links TRBV2 to TRBJ1-6; 7 bases map to TRBD1. Looked up from germline, CDR1 is SNHLY and CDR2 is FYNNEI. The CDR3 sequence is 13 residues long. V gave up 8 bases and J gave up 9 bases; unmatched junction bases: 7. The CDR3 DNA reads TGTGCCAGCCCCCGGGACAGACGTTCACCCCTCCACTTT. Its translation: CASPRDRRSPLHF.

This clone registers medium-sized by frequency. The chain uses TRBV25-1 and TRBJ2-7, with TRBD1 matching 9 bases. Germline V gives CDR1 MGHDK, CDR2 SYGVNS. The V and J ends lost 5 bases and 2 bases, in that order; junction bases with no gene match: 10. The CDR3 extends over 16 amino acids. The CDR3 coding sequence is TGTGCCAGCAGTCATCCGCCGGGACAGGGTACCTACGAGCAGTACTTC. This gives the protein CASSHPPGQGTYEQYF.

This chain connects TRBV9 to TRBJ2-7, with 11 bases aligning to TRBD1. Trimming cost V 2 bases and J 6 bases; bases outside gene matches: 4. The CDR3 length is 14 residues. Germline CDR1 reads SGDLS; CDR2 reads YYNGEE. The DNA for the CDR3 is TGTGCCAGCAGCGTCAGGACAGGGGGCGGCGAGCAGTACTTC. Its translation is CASSVRTGGGEQYF.

This chain connects TRBV6-5 to TRBJ2-5, with D possibly matching TRBD1 (5 bases). The CDR3 sequence is 14 residues long. Germline V gives CDR1 MNHEY, CDR2 SVGAGI. Deletions cut 2 bases from V and 3 bases from J, with 10 bases between. CDR3 protein: CASSYRQGKETQYF. CDR3 sequence (DNA): TGTGCCAGCAGTTACAGGCAGGGTAAAGAGACCCAGTACTTC.

V usage is TRBV11-1 and J usage is TRBJ1-2; a weak D match, TRBD1 (6 bases). V lost 5 bases, J lost 6 bases, and 22 bases lay in between. In germline, CDR1 is SGHAT, CDR2 FQDESV (reference sequence). This CDR3 is 16 amino acids long. The CDR3 DNA sequence: TGTGCCAGCAGCCCCCCCCGGGGGGCGGAAAGAGATGGCTACACCTTC. Residues: CASSPPRGAERDGYTF.

The V and J genes are TRBV2 and TRBJ1-6; possible D gene TRBD1, 6 bases. The V and J ends lost 6 bases and 7 bases respectively, with 16 bases between them. The CDR3 has 15 residues. Germline values: CDR1 SNHLY, CDR2 FYNNEI. The CDR3 region is CASRSTGELNSPLHF. CDR3 nucleotide sequence: TGTGCCAGCAGGTCGACAGGAGAATTGAATTCACCCCTCCACTTT.

The chain combines TRBV18 with TRBJ1-5; D gene ambiguous. The ends were cut back, 3 bases at V and 5 bases at J, with 8 bases in the middle. Germline V gene lookup returns CDR1 KGHSH and CDR2 LQKENI. CDR3 size: 13 residues. Here the CDR3 DNA reads TGTGCCAGCTCACCTATCGCAGATCAGCCCCAGCATTTT. This encodes CASSPIADQPQHF.

The chain is built from TRBV18 and TRBJ2-5, with 10 bases that match TRBD2. The length of the CDR3 is 19 residues. Germline CDR1 KGHSH, CDR2 LQKENI. J lost 5 bases, V lost 3 bases, and 18 bases had no gene match. The CDR3, as DNA: TGTGCCAGCTCACCGACGATGGCACTAGCGGGGAGTCTACGGGAGACCCAGTACTTC. Translating gives CASSPTMALAGSLRETQYF.